The next 21 T cell receptor beta chains were all read from a single sample in a study of T cells after posttransplantation cyclophosphamide. A marrow graft followed busulfan-fludarabine conditioning, with cyclophosphamide on days +3 and +4. The repertoire was sequenced with immunoSEQ multiplex PCR; TCRdb's copy has only in-frame clones and lacks some. Of 9,000 to 13,000 clones listed, approximately 81% are singletons. The material was PBMCs, obtained after allogeneic stem cell transplant with posttransplant cyclophosphamide. These receptors were taken from a female patient aged 45-60 years who received an allogeneic stem cell transplant from a related donor, was CMV-positive, and had no GVHD. Some T cells may possibly be graft donor cells.

Remarks on this clone: Within the sample, other DNA sequences also encode this same CDR3. The CDR3 is CASSSGEGNTEAFF. The CDR3 region has the DNA TGTGCCAGCAGCTCAGGGGAAGGGAACACTGAAGCTTTCTTT. V usage is TRBV7-8 and J usage is TRBJ1-1; perhaps TRBD1 as D (6 bases). Germline assignment: CDR1 SGHVS and CDR2 FQNEAQ. Trimming removed 4 bases at V and 1 base at J, with 10 bases between. The CDR3 extends over 14 amino acids.

The genes are TRBV27 and TRBJ1-3; D is ambiguous. V lost 6 bases, J lost 1 base, and 16 bases lay in between. The CDR3 runs 16 residues. Germline assignment: CDR1 MNHEY and CDR2 SMNVEV (reference sequence). The DNA for the CDR3 is TGTGCCAGCAGCCTAAGCCCGGGGTGGTCTGGAAACACCATATATTTT. Translated: CASSLSPGWSGNTIYF.

This clone was observed once. The chain is built from TRBV11-2 and TRBJ2-5; 7 bases align to TRBD1. This CDR3 comprises 16 residues. The trim removed 4 bases at V and 5 bases at J, leaving 13 bases unmatched. Germline CDR1 and CDR2: SGHAT and FQNNGV. Here the CDR3 reads CASSWITGQSLETQYF. CDR3 nucleotide sequence: TGTGCCAGCAGCTGGATAACGGGACAGAGCTTGGAGACCCAGTACTTC.

V gene TRBV11-3 combines with J gene TRBJ1-5; D possibly corresponds to TRBD1 (5 bases). Germline CDR1 SGHNT, CDR2 YENEEA. The CDR3 runs to 17 residues. Trimming took off 3 bases at V and 0 bases at J, with 15 bases between the two ends. Here the CDR3 reads CASSFLCGRDSNQPQHF. In DNA form, the CDR3 reads TGTGCCAGCAGCTTTCTATGTGGCAGGGATAGCAATCAGCCCCAGCATTTT. Full variable domain (outside the CDR3, taken from reference TRBV11-3 and TRBJ1-5): EAGVVQSPRYKIIEKKQPVAFWCNPISGHNTLYWYLQNLGQGPELLIRYENEEAVDDSQLPKDRFSAERLKGVDSTLKIQPAELGDSAVYLCASSFLCGRDSNQPQHFGDGTRLSIL.

The sample holds one count of this clone. The CDR3 sequence: CASRPSQGNTEAFF. The CDR3 DNA is TGTGCCAGCAGACCATCTCAGGGGAACACTGAAGCTTTCTTT. The V and J genes are TRBV27 and TRBJ1-1; perhaps TRBD1 as D (5 bases). The CDR3 is 14 amino acids. From germline, CDR1 is MNHEY and CDR2 SMNVEV (reference sequence). The V gene lost 6 bases and the J gene lost 1 base, with 12 bases spanning the gap.

This chain connects TRBV21-1 to TRBJ2-1; whether TRBD1, the table's D call, matches the DNA was not checked. TRBV21-1 is noted as a pseudogene. The CDR3 covers 15 residues. CDR3 protein: CATKRRTGDLNEQFF. The CDR3 DNA is TGTGCCACCAAACGTAGGACAGGGGACCTCAATGAGCAGTTCTTC.

Remarks on this clone: The sample holds other DNA sequences that translate to the same CDR3. V and J are TRBV9 and TRBJ1-6; TRBD1 aligns across 10 bases. Per the germline V gene, CDR1 is SGDLS and CDR2 is YYNGEE. The ends lost 0 bases at V and 6 bases at J; junction bases unmatched: 9. The CDR3 is made up of 18 amino acids. The chain's CDR3 is CASSVGQGAVGLNSPLHF. The CDR3, as DNA: TGTGCCAGCAGCGTAGGACAGGGGGCGGTGGGCCTTAATTCACCCCTCCACTTT.

The chain recombines TRBV7-9 with TRBJ2-7, with D tentatively TRBD1 (6 bases). With 5 bases removed from V and 2 bases from J, the gap between germline ends came to 13 bases. The CDR3 is 14 amino acids. The germline CDR1 and CDR2 sequences are SEHNR and FQNEAQ (reference sequence). The CDR3 loop reads CASSPWQGTYEQYF. CDR3 nucleotide sequence: TGTGCCAGCAGCCCCTGGCAGGGGACCTACGAGCAGTACTTC.

J is TRBJ1-4 and V is TRBV5-1, with a weak D call TRBD1 (6 bases). Trimming pared 1 base from V and 6 bases from J, leaving 10 bases between. CDR1 and CDR2 from the germline V gene are SGHRS and YFSETQ. CDR3 size: 14 residues. The CDR3 here is CASSLWAGDEKLFF. The CDR3 bases are TGCGCCAGCAGCTTGTGGGCAGGGGATGAAAAACTGTTTTTT.

The rearrangement uses TRBV2 and TRBJ2-6; a weak D match, TRBD1 (5 bases). Germline CDR1 and CDR2: SNHLY and FYNNEI. The CDR3 extends over 20 amino acids. With 9 bases removed from V and 2 bases from J, the gap between germline ends came to 29 bases. CDR3 in DNA: TGTGCCAGTCCTGACCCCGAGGAGTTCCCCGACAGAACTGGGGCCAACGTCCTGACTTTC. Translated, it gives CASPDPEEFPDRTGANVLTF.

V and J are TRBV6-5 and TRBJ2-3, with 8 bases fitting TRBD1. CDR1 MNHEY and CDR2 SVGAGI come from the germline V gene. This CDR3 spans 15 amino acids. The ends lost 4 bases at V and 1 base at J; junction bases unmatched: 4. The CDR3 coding sequence is TGTGCCAGCAGTTCCGCGGGACAGGGCACAGATACGCAGTATTTT. The encoded protein is CASSSAGQGTDTQYF.

The gene calls are TRBV7-9 and TRBJ1-1; 7 bases fit TRBD1. The CDR3 is made up of 14 amino acids. The V gene end was trimmed by 1 base and the J gene end by 4 bases; junction bases not matched to a gene: 3. Germline V gene sequence: CDR1 SEHNR, CDR2 FQNEAQ (reference sequence). The CDR3 is CASSLEGAGTEAFF. The CDR3 nucleotides are TGTGCCAGCAGCTTAGAGGGGGCCGGCACTGAAGCTTTCTTT.

J is TRBJ2-7 and V is TRBV10-3; 10 nucleotides agree with TRBD1. CDR1 is ENHRY, CDR2 SYGVKD, per germline. The CDR3 extends over 15 amino acids. With 6 bases clipped from V and 1 base from J, the junction kept 6 bases outside the gene matches. The CDR3: CAISAPGQGSYEQYF. DNA for the CDR3: TGTGCCATCAGCGCTCCGGGACAGGGGTCCTACGAGCAGTACTTC.

Judged by abundance, this clone is medium-sized. The chain has TRBV28 and TRBJ1-1; TRBD1 is a possible D gene (5 bases). Germline CDR1 and CDR2: MDHEN and SYDVKM. The CDR3 consists of 14 residues. Trimming stripped 3 bases from V and 6 bases from J, with 14 bases between. The CDR3 protein is CASSFIGSGAEAFF. CDR3 DNA: TGTGCCAGCAGTTTCATAGGTTCGGGGGCTGAAGCTTTCTTT.

The gene calls are TRBV28 and TRBJ2-1; 9 bases are a match to TRBD1. Losses at the gene ends were 2 bases for V and 1 base for J; bases not matched to a gene: 3. CDR3 size: 16 residues. The germline CDR1 and CDR2 sequences are MDHEN and SYDVKM. This CDR3 is CASSLRGQGSYNEQFF. For the CDR3, the DNA is TGTGCCAGCAGTTTACGCGGACAGGGGTCCTACAATGAGCAGTTCTTC.

This sequence joins TRBV6-1 and TRBJ2-5; 8 bases match TRBD1. There are 15 residues in the CDR3. The V segment lost 4 bases and the J segment 1 base; nucleotides outside the gene matches: 5. Germline V gene sequence: CDR1 MNHNS, CDR2 SASEGT. The CDR3 nucleotides read TGTGCCAGCAGTGCAGCAGGGGGCAGCCAAGAGACCCAGTACTTC. Translated, it gives CASSAAGGSQETQYF.

This chain uses TRBV7-9 with TRBJ2-3; D ambiguous. V lost 3 bases and J lost 1, with 8 bases in between. Germline loops: CDR1 SEHNR, CDR2 FQNEAQ (reference sequence). The CDR3 covers 14 residues. DNA for the CDR3: TGTGCCAGCAGCTTTCACACACGCACAGATACGCAGTATTTT. Protein: CASSFHTRTDTQYF.

The chain links TRBV11-2 to TRBJ1-6; D is unclear. Trimming removed 0 bases at V and 7 bases at J, with 7 bases between. The CDR3 covers 14 residues. CDR1 SGHAT and CDR2 FQNNGV come from the germline V gene. CDR3 coding DNA: TGTGCCAGCAGCTTAGACTCGGGGAATTCACCCCTCCACTTT. As protein: CASSLDSGNSPLHF.

The chain is built from TRBV7-2 and TRBJ2-1; 7 nucleotides agree with TRBD1. This CDR3 has 14 amino acids. V shed 5 bases, J shed 1 base, and the junction held 2 bases outside the gene matches. Germline V gene lookup returns CDR1 SGHTA and CDR2 FQGNSA. The CDR3 DNA reads TGTGCCAGCAGCGTACAGGGGTCCTACAATGAGCAGTTCTTC. Protein product: CASSVQGSYNEQFF. The full variable domain, rest sourced from reference TRBV7-2 and TRBJ2-1, is GAGVSQSPSNKVTEKGKDVELRCDPISGHTALYWYRQSLGQGLEFLIYFQGNSAPDKSGLPSDRFSAERTGGSVSTLTIQRTQQEDSAVYLCASSVQGSYNEQFFGPGTRLTVL.

The rearrangement uses TRBV28 and TRBJ1-3, with D uncertain. Germline V gene lookup returns CDR1 MDHEN and CDR2 SYDVKM. The CDR3 has 14 residues. The germline V and J ends were trimmed by 2 bases and 0 bases, with 5 bases remaining between them. CDR3 sequence: CASSLISSGNTIYF. CDR3 in DNA: TGTGCCAGCAGTTTAATATCCTCTGGAAACACCATATATTTT. Supplemented by reference TRBV28 and TRBJ1-3, the full variable domain reads DVKVTQSSRYLVKRTGEKVFLECVQDMDHENMFWYRQDPGLGLRLIYFSYDVKMKEKGDIPEGYSVSREKKERFSLILESASTNQTSMYLCASSLISSGNTIYFGEGSWLTVV.

The chain links TRBV20-1 to TRBJ2-1; D perhaps matches TRBD2 (6 bases). V was pared by 6 bases and J by 11 bases, with 14 bases between. The CDR3 is made up of 11 amino acids. Germline V gives CDR1 DFQATT, CDR2 SNEGSKA (reference sequence). CDR3 in DNA: TGCAGTGCCCCGAGGGCGGGACAGCAGTTCTTC. It specifies CSAPRAGQQFF.